The clone carrying this T cell receptor beta chain was counted a few times. What it binds is unknown. A CD45RO/CCR7/CD25/CD127/CD95/CD27 panel sorted naive, central memory, regulatory and stem cell-like memory CD4+ cells. V was pared by 1 base and J by 6 bases, with 12 bases between. Germline lookup yields CDR1 SNHLY and CDR2 FYNNEI. The CDR3 length is 14 residues. This sample stems from a study of beta chain features in type 1 diabetes. Study conclusions and caveats: In type 1 diabetes patients, VDJ junctions had fewer insertions; deletions at these junctions were more frequent. Across patients, naive, central memory and Treg TCRB repertoires exhibited apparently greater similarity than was observed across healthy donors. All four CD4+ subsets of Type 1 diabetes patients contained TCRB CDR3s that were moderately but significantly shorter.

cDNA synthesis used the whole RNA isolate, giving expressed TCRB sequences. Profiling relied on immunoSEQ multiplex PCR, and the TCRdb table lists in-frame clones only, not all of them. The sample has about 620,000 clones; roughly a sixth are singletons. Sequencing was performed on naive CD4+ T cells from blood. The TCR comes from a man aged 18 to 30 in good health. V and J are TRBV2 and TRBJ2-5; D not resolved. In DNA, the CDR3 is TGTGCCAGCAGTGAAGAGTCGTGGCGAAAGACCCAGTACTTC. Protein sequence: CASSEESWRKTQYF.